The present entry profiles one TCR beta chain with its context. This entry comes from a study of T-cell reconstitution after alpha-beta-depleted transplantation in children. The CDR3 is 14 residues long. V lost 1 base and J lost 2, with 9 bases in between. Looked up from germline, CDR1 is SGHRS and CDR2 is YFSETQ. The TCRbeta library was prepared with unique molecular identifiers. One entry per CDR3 protein results from TCRdb running MiXCR on the PCR reads. The data show hundreds of thousands of distinct CDR3 sequences, with about a tenth seen just once and around 6% held by the top ten. The sequence was obtained from a human donor who donated a stem cell graft to a child with acute lymphoblastic leukemia. The source material was PBMCs from the stem cell graft donor, sampled from the stem cell graft. The gene calls are TRBV5-1 and TRBJ2-5; possibly TRBD2 for D (5 bases). The CDR3 bases are TGCGCCAGCAGCTTGTCGGGAATACAAGAGACCCAGTACTTC. Amino acid sequence: CASSLSGIQETQYF.